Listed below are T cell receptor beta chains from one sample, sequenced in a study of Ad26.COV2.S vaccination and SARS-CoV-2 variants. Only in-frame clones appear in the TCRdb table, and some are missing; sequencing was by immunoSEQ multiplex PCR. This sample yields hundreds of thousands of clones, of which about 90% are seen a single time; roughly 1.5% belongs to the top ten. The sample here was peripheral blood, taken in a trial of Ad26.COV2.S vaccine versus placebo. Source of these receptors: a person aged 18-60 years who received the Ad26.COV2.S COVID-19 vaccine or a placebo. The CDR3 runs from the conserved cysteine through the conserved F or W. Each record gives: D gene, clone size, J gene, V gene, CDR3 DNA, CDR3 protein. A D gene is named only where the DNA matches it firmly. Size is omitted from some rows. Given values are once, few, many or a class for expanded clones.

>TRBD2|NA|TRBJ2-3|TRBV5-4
TGTGCCAGCAGCCCTCGGCTGGGACTAGGGACAGATACGCAGTATTTT
CASSPRLGLGTDTQYF
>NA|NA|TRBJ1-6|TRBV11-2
TGTGCCAGCAGTCCGACCAATTCACCCCTCCACTTT
CASSPTNSPLHF
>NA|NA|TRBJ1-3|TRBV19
TGTGCCAGTAGCAGGAGTCTCTCTGGAAACACCATATATTTT
CASSRSLSGNTIYF
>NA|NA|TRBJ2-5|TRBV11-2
TGTGCCAGCAGCCCCTGGACAGCCCAAGAGACCCAGTACTTC
CASSPWTAQETQYF
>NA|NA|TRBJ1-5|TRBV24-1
TGTGCCACCAGTGACATCGGACCCCAGCATTTT
CATSDIGPQHF
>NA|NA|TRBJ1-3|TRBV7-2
TGTGCCAGCAGCTTAGTAGGGGGGGGTGCGGCGCGAAACACCATATATTTT
CASSLVGGGAARNTIYF
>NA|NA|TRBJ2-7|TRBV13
TGTGCCAGCAGCCTAGGATACGAGCAGTACTTC
CASSLGYEQYF
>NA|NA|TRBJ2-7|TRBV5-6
TGTGCCAGCAGCTTGTGGGGGGACGGATCCTACGAGCAGTACTTC
CASSLWGDGSYEQYF
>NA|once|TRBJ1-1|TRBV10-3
TGTGCCATCAGACGGTCGGGGGGCAACACTGAAGCTTTCTTT
CAIRRSGGNTEAFF
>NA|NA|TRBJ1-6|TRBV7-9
TGTGCCAGCAGCCGTGGGTCGGGTGGTAATTCACCCCTCCACTTT
CASSRGSGGNSPLHF
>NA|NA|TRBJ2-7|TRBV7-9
TGTGCCAGCAGCTTAGTAAGGCCGAACAGGGTTAGCTCCTACGAGCAGTACTTC
CASSLVRPNRVSSYEQYF